The TCR beta chain described here comes from a study of identical twins. This CDR3 is built from 16 residues. Germline CDR1 and CDR2: LGHNA and YSLEER. Trimming left V 1 base short and J 2 bases short, with 11 bases between. MiXCR was run by TCRdb on the 5' RACE reads, yielding one entry per CDR3 protein. The sample lists about 520,000 distinct CDR3 sequences, 22% occurring once. The sample was also reused in another study, on T cells expressing NK-cell markers.

V gene TRBV4-3 combines with J gene TRBJ2-2; TRBD1 might be the D (6 bases). Sequenced sample: CD4+ T cells sorted from blood. The clonotype originates from a woman under 30 in good health. The DNA of the CDR3 is TGCGCCAGCAGCCAAGTAGGGACATCTAACACCGGGGAGCTGTTTTTT. Its protein is CASSQVGTSNTGELFF.